This T cell receptor beta chain was captured by sequencing in a study of shared clonotypes between healthy human individuals. The wider study: A few men and a couple of women, aged 18 to 49, were donors. A donor's plate count was three for CD4 naive and three for CD4 memory; CD8 naive had two and CD8 memory one.

Notes on the study in general: Generation probabilities were higher for clonotypes shared across all four sorted-subset donors than for unshared ones.

Method: immunoSEQ multiplex PCR; TCRdb's copy keeps in-frame clones and lacks some. Among approximately 980,000 clones listed, less than 85% were seen once. Concerning this clone: What it binds is unknown.

The CDR3 sequence is 14 residues long. The trim removed 7 bases at V and 2 bases at J, leaving 6 bases unmatched. CDR1 is WNHNN, CDR2 SYGVQD, per germline (reference sequence). The specimen sequenced was memory CD4+ T cells sorted from blood. Subset of the sample: CD45RA-negative fraction. This receptor was taken from a man younger than 35 in good health. This chain joins TRBV10-1 and TRBJ2-3; 7 bases are shared with TRBD2. CDR3 sequence: CASIFGTNTDTQYF. The CDR3 coding sequence is TGCGCCAGCATTTTCGGGACTAACACAGATACGCAGTATTTT.